These 11 T cell receptor beta chains came from one sample sequenced in a study of blood T cell repertoires in COVID-19. Profiled with immunoSEQ multiplex PCR; TCRdb holds only in-frame clones, not every one. The data show 58,000 or so clones, 78% seen once. Sequenced sample: peripheral blood. The receptors stem from a human donor in a cohort sampled during active COVID-19.

J is TRBJ2-7 and V is TRBV7-9; no clear D gene. The CDR3 sequence is 15 residues long. Germline CDR1 reads SEHNR; CDR2 reads FQNEAQ (reference sequence). Trimming took 1 base from V and 0 from J, leaving 10 bases between them. The CDR3 sequence: CASSLVSGSSYEQYF. The DNA for the CDR3 is TGTGCCAGCAGCTTAGTGTCCGGGTCCTCCTACGAGCAGTACTTC. The whole variable domain, remainder taken from reference TRBV7-9 and TRBJ2-7, is DTGVSQNPRHKITKRGQNVTFRCDPISEHNRLYWYRQTLGQGPEFLTYFQNEAQLEKSRLLSDRFSAERPKGSFSTLEIQRTEQGDSAMYLCASSLVSGSSYEQYFGPGTRLTVT.

V is TRBV19 and J is TRBJ2-7, with a weak D call TRBD2 (6 bases). V was trimmed by 6 bases and J by 3 bases, leaving 15 bases between them. The CDR3 loop spans 14 amino acids. Germline CDR1 reads LNHDA; CDR2 reads SQIVND (reference sequence). The CDR3 region is CASSISTDYYEQYF. CDR3 nucleotide sequence: TGTGCCAGTAGCATCTCGACGGACTACTACGAGCAGTACTTC.

The CDR3 sequence: CASSPGQRNTEAFF. The CDR3 nucleotides are TGTGCCAGCAGCCCGGGACAGAGAAACACTGAAGCTTTCTTT. This chain links TRBV7-9 with TRBJ1-1, with TRBD1 matching over 7 bases. In germline, CDR1 is SEHNR, CDR2 FQNEAQ (reference sequence). This CDR3 has 14 amino acids. The V segment lost 5 bases and the J segment 2 bases; nucleotides outside the gene matches: 5.

This clone was counted at least ten times. This sequence joins TRBV27 and TRBJ2-7; possibly TRBD1 for D (6 bases). The CDR3 totals 13 residues. V lost 8 bases to trimming and J lost 2 bases, with 13 bases between them. The germline CDR1 and CDR2 sequences are MNHEY and SMNVEV (reference sequence). CDR3 amino acids: CASGPDSPYEQYF. CDR3 bases: TGTGCCAGCGGCCCGGACAGCCCCTACGAGCAGTACTTC.

This chain links TRBV7-8 with TRBJ1-1; D gene uncertain. The germline CDR1 and CDR2 sequences are SGHVS and FQNEAQ. The CDR3 has 18 residues. Between the trimmed V and J ends, which lost 4 bases and 0 bases, there was a span of 21 bases. This chain's CDR3 is CASSSNTGSLLMNTEAFF. In DNA form, the CDR3 reads TGTGCCAGCAGCTCGAATACCGGGTCCCTCTTAATGAACACTGAAGCTTTCTTT. Looking up the rest from reference TRBV7-8 and TRBJ1-1 gives the full variable domain: GAGVSQSPRYKVAKRGQDVALRCDPISGHVSLFWYQQALGQGPEFLTYFQNEAQLDKSGLPSDRFFAERPEGSVSTLKIQRTQQEDSAVYLCASSSNTGSLLMNTEAFFGQGTRLTVV.

V and J are TRBV7-2 and TRBJ2-7, with 11 bases matching TRBD2. The ends lost 5 bases at V and 0 bases at J; junction bases unmatched: 3. This CDR3 has 15 residues. The germline V gene has CDR1 SGHTA and CDR2 FQGNSA. Written as DNA, the CDR3 is TGTGCCAGCAGCGCTAGCGGGAGGTTCTCCTACGAGCAGTACTTC. It codes for CASSASGRFSYEQYF.

V is TRBV19 and J is TRBJ1-1; D is uncertain. Looked up from germline, CDR1 is LNHDA and CDR2 is SQIVND (reference sequence). The CDR3 contains 13 residues. Trimming removed 5 bases from V and 0 bases from J, with 7 bases in between. The CDR3 reads CASSSRLNTEAFF. The CDR3 DNA reads TGTGCCAGTAGTTCCCGGTTGAACACTGAAGCTTTCTTT.

The chain has TRBV10-3 and TRBJ1-4, with D perhaps TRBD1 (5 bases). Germline CDR1 reads ENHRY; CDR2 reads SYGVKD. V lost 4 bases to trimming and J lost 2 bases, with 5 bases between them. CDR3 length: 13 amino acids. The CDR3, as DNA: TGTGCCATCAGTGCAGGGACTAATGAAAAACTGTTTTTT. Translated, it gives CAISAGTNEKLFF.

This chain links TRBV7-2 with TRBJ2-7; 8 bases fit TRBD2. Germline V gene lookup returns CDR1 SGHTA and CDR2 FQGNSA. The CDR3 runs 15 residues. J gave up 2 bases and V 2 bases, and 5 bases lay outside the gene matches. The CDR3 DNA sequence: TGTGCCAGCAGCTTACGGCCGGGAGGGCCCTACGAGCAGTACTTC. Protein: CASSLRPGGPYEQYF.

The chain links TRBV6-5 to TRBJ1-6; D is possibly TRBD1 (6 bases). Germline CDR1 is MNHEY and CDR2 is SVGAGI. CDR3 length: 15 residues. Deletions cut 0 bases from V and 5 bases from J, with 8 bases between. Here the CDR3 reads CASSYSGQNNSPLHF. In nucleotides, the CDR3 is TGTGCCAGCAGTTACTCTGGACAGAATAATTCACCCCTCCACTTT.

The chain uses TRBV11-2 and TRBJ2-7; 12 bases agree with TRBD2. This CDR3 has 14 residues. V trimming: 5 bases; J trimming: 6 bases; junction bases outside the gene matches: 5. Germline loops: CDR1 SGHAT, CDR2 FQNNGV. The CDR3 loop reads CASSATSGSFEQYF. The CDR3 DNA reads TGTGCCAGCAGCGCGACTAGCGGGAGTTTCGAGCAGTACTTC.